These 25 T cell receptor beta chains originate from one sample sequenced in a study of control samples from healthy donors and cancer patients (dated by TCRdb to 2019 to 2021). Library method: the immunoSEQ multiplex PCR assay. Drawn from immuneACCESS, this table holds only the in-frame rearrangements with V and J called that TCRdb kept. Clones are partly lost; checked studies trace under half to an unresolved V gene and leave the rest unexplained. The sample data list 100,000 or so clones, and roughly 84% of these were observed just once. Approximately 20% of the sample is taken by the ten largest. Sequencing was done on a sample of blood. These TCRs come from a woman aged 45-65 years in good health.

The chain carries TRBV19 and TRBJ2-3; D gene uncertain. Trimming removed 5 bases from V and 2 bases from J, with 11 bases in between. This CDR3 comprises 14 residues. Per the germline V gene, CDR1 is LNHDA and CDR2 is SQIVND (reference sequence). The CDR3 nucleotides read TGTGCCAGTAGTTCAGACTTACACACAGATACGCAGTATTTT. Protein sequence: CASSSDLHTDTQYF.

The CDR3 here is CASSNPPGTEHTEAFF. The CDR3 DNA follows: TGTGCCAGCAGCAATCCCCCCGGGACAGAACACACTGAAGCTTTCTTT. V gene TRBV13 combines with J gene TRBJ1-1; 7 nucleotides agree with TRBD1. After removal of 5 bases from V and 3 bases from J, the junction contained 12 bases not matched to a gene. CDR1 and CDR2 from the germline V gene are PRHDT and FYEKMQ (reference sequence). The CDR3 extends over 16 amino acids.

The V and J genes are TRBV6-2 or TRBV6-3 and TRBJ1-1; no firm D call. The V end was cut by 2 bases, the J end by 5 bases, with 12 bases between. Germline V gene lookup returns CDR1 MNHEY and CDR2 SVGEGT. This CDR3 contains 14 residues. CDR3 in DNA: TGTGCCAGCAGTTACGCGGCAGTAGATACTGAAGCTTTCTTT. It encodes CASSYAAVDTEAFF.

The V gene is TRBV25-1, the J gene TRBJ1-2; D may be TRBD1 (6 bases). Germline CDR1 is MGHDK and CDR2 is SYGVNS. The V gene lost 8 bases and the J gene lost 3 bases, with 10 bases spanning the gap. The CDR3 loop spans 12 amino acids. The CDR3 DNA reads TGTGCCAGCGGAACAGGGTACTATGGCTACACCTTC. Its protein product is CASGTGYYGYTF.

The CDR3 nucleotides read TGTGCCAGCAGTCCAATAGCGGGTGAGCAGTTCTTC. It is translated as CASSPIAGEQFF. The chain couples TRBV27 to TRBJ2-1; TRBD2 matches at 7 bases. V lost 5 bases and J lost 9; bases outside the gene matches: 4. This CDR3 contains 12 residues. From germline, CDR1 is MNHEY and CDR2 SMNVEV (reference sequence).

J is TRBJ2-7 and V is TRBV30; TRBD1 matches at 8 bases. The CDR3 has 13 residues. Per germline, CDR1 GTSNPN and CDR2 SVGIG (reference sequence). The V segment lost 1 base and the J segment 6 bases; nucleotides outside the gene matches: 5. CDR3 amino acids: CAWSEGQGREQYF. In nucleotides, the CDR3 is TGTGCCTGGAGTGAAGGACAGGGACGCGAGCAGTACTTC.

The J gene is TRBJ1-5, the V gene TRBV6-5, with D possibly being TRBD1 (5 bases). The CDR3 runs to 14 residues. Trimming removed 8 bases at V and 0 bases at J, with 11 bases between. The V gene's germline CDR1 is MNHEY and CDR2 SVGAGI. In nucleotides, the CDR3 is TGTGCCAGCTCCTGGGGCAGTAGCAATCAGCCCCAGCATTTT. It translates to CASSWGSSNQPQHF.

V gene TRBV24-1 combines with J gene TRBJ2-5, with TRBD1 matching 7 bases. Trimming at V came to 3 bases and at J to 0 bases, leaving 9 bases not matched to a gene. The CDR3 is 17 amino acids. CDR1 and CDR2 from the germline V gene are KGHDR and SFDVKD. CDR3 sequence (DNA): TGTGCCACCAGTGATCCAAAGCGAGGGGGCTACCAAGAGACCCAGTACTTC. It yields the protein CATSDPKRGGYQETQYF.

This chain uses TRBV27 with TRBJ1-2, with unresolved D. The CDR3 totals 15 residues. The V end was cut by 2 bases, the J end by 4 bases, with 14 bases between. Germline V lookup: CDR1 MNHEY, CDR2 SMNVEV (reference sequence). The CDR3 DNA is TGTGCCAGCAGTTTACAAGGAGGTTATAGCTATGGCTACACCTTC. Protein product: CASSLQGGYSYGYTF.

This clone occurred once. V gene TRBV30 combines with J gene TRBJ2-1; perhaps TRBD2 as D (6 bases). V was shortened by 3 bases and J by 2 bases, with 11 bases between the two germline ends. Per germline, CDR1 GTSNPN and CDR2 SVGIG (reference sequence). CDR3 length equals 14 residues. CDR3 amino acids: CAWRGGGAYNEQFF. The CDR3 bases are TGTGCCTGGAGGGGCGGAGGGGCCTACAATGAGCAGTTCTTC. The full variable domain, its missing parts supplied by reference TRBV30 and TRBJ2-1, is SQTIHQWPATLVQPVGSPLSLECTVEGTSNPNLYWYRQAAGRGLQLLFYSVGIGQISSEVPQNLSASRPQDRQFILSSKKLLLSDSGFYLCAWRGGGAYNEQFFGPGTRLTVL.

The CDR3 is CASSLGGYYEQYF. CDR3 sequence (DNA): TGCGCCAGCAGCCTAGGGGGCTACTACGAGCAGTACTTC. The chain employs TRBV4-1 and TRBJ2-7, with 7 nucleotides matching TRBD1. Germline loops: CDR1 MGHRA, CDR2 YSYEKL. V was pared by 4 bases and J by 3 bases, with 3 bases of the junction left unmatched. CDR3 length equals 13 residues.

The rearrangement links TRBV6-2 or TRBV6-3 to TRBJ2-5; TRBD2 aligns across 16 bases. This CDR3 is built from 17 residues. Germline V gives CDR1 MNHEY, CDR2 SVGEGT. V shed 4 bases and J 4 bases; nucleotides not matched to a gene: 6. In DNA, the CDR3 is TGTGCCAGCAGTTCGGGACTAGCGGGAGGGCCGCGAGAGACCCAGTACTTC. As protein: CASSSGLAGGPRETQYF.

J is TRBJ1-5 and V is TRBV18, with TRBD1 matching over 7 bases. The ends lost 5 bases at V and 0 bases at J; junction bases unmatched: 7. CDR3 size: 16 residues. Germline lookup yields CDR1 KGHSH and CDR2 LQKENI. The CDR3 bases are TGTGCCAGCTCATTCCAGGGGGGGGGTAGCAATCAGCCCCAGCATTTT. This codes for CASSFQGGGSNQPQHF.

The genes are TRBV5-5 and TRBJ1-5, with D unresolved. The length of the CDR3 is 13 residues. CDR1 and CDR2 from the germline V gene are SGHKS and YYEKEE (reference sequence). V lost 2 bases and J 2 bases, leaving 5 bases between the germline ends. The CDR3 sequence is CASSFEGNQPQHF. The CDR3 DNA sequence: TGTGCCAGCAGCTTCGAGGGCAATCAGCCCCAGCATTTT.

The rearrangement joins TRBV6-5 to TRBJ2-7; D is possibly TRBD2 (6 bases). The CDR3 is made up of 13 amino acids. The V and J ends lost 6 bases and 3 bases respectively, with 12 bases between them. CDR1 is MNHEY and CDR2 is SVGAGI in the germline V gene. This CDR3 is CASRGGALYEQYF. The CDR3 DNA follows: TGTGCCAGCAGGGGGGGAGCCCTCTACGAGCAGTACTTC.

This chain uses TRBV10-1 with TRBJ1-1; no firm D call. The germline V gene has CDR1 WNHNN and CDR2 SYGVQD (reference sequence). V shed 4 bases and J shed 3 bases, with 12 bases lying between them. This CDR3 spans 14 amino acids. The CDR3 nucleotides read TGCGCCAGCAGTGTTGGCAGTTGGGACACTGAAGCTTTCTTT. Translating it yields CASSVGSWDTEAFF.

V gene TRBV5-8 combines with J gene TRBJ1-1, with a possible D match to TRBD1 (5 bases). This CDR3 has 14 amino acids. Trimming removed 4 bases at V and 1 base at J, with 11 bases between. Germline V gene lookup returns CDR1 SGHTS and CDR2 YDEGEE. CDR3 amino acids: CASSPGTGNTEAFF. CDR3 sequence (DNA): TGTGCCAGCAGCCCAGGGACGGGGAACACTGAAGCTTTCTTT.

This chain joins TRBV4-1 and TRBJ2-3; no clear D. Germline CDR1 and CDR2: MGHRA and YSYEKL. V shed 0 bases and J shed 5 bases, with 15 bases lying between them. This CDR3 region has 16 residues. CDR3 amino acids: CASSQDRTNFIDTQYF. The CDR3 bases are TGCGCCAGCAGCCAAGATCGTACAAATTTTATAGATACGCAGTATTTT.

CDR3 sequence reads: CASSSEGAGVTDTQYF. CDR3 nucleotide sequence: TGTGCCAGCAGTTCCGAGGGCGCGGGGGTCACAGATACGCAGTATTTT. The rearrangement joins TRBV6-5 to TRBJ2-3, with TRBD2 matching over 7 bases. Germline V gene sequence: CDR1 MNHEY, CDR2 SVGAGI. The CDR3 covers 16 residues. Unmatched junction bases numbered 9, after V lost 4 bases and J lost 2 bases.

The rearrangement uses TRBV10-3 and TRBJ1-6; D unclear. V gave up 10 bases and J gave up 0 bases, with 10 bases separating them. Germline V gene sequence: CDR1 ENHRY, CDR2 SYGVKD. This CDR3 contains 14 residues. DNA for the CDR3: TGTGCCACCTTGAGTAGCTCCTATAATTCACCCCTCCACTTT. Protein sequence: CATLSSSYNSPLHF.

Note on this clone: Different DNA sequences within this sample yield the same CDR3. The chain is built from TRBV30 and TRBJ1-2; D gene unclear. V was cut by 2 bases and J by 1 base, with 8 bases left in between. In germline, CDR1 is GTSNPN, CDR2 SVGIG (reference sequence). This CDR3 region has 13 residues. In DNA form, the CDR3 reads TGTGCCTGGAGTCTGGGTATTAACTATGGCTACACCTTC. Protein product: CAWSLGINYGYTF.

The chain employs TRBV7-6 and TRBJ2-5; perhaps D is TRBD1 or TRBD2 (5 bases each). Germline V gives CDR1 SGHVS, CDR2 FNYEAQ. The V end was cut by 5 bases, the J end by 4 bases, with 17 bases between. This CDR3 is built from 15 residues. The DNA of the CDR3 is TGTGCCAGCAGCCCACCGAACCAGGGACGAGAGACCCAGTACTTC. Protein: CASSPPNQGRETQYF.

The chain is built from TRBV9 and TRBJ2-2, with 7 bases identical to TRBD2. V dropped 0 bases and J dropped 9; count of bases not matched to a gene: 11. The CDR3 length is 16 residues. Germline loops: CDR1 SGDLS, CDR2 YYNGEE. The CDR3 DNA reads TGTGCCAGCAGCGTAGGGGACGGGGGGACGGTTCGGGAGCTGTTTTTT. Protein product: CASSVGDGGTVRELFF.

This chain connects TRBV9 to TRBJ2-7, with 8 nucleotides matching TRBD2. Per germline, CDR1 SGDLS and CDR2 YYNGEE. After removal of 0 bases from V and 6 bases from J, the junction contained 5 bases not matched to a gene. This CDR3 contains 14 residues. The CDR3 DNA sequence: TGTGCCAGCAGCGTAGGCGGGGGGCTCTTCGAGCAGTACTTC. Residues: CASSVGGGLFEQYF.

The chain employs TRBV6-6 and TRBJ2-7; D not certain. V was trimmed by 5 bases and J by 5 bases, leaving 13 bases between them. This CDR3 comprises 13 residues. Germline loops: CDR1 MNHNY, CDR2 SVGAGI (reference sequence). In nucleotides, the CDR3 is TGTGCCAGCAGTCGGGCTCGGATGGACGAGCAGTACGTC. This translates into CASSRARMDEQYV.